Each of the 9 T cell receptor beta chains below was sequenced from the same sample in a study of T cells of healthy individuals. TCRdb re-analysed the 5' RACE reads in MiXCR, keeping a single row per CDR3 protein. The top ten hold roughly 4.7% of the sample, which has around 63,000 distinct CDR3 sequences, about a sixth seen once. These receptors were collected from a human donor in good health.

This clonotype appeared a single time. This sequence joins TRBV12-2 and TRBJ2-5; the D segment call TRBD1 is taken from the table without a DNA check. TRBV12-2 has pseudogene status. The CDR3 is 16 residues long. The CDR3 DNA sequence: TGTGCAAGTCGCCCTGCACTAGCGCCCCAGGGGGAGACCCAGTACTTC. Protein: CASRPALAPQGETQYF.

This clonotype showed up just a few times. The genes are TRBV5-5 and TRBJ2-2; 12 positions match TRBD1. The V and J ends lost 6 bases and 5 bases, in that order; junction bases with no gene match: 11. The CDR3 sequence is 17 residues long. Per germline, CDR1 SGHKS and CDR2 YYEKEE (reference sequence). The CDR3 loop is CASTQGGTGGLTGELFF. The CDR3 nucleotides are TGTGCCAGCACCCAAGGGGGGACAGGGGGCTTAACCGGGGAGCTGTTTTTT.

In this sample, this clonotype turned up many times. V is TRBV4-1 and J is TRBJ2-7; unclear D gene. The CDR3 spans 13 residues. Trimming pared 0 bases from V and 3 bases from J, leaving 6 bases between. CDR1 and CDR2 (germline): MGHRA, YSYEKL. The CDR3 loop reads CASSQDKGYEQYF. CDR3 DNA sequence: TGCGCCAGCAGCCAAGATAAGGGCTACGAGCAGTACTTC.

This clonotype was observed a few times. The chain combines TRBV6-2 or TRBV6-3 with TRBJ1-5; D gene uncertain. The CDR3 length is 15 residues. Per germline, CDR1 MNHEY and CDR2 SVGEGT. V was cut by 5 bases and J by 3 bases, with 14 bases left in between. The CDR3 is CASSPRRGVNQPQHF. CDR3 coding DNA: TGTGCCAGCAGTCCCCGACGGGGAGTCAATCAGCCCCAGCATTTT.

There are many counts of this clonotype. This chain joins TRBV2 and TRBJ2-1; no firm D call. This CDR3 has 11 amino acids. Trimming removed 6 bases from V and 14 bases from J, with 14 bases in between. The germline V gene has CDR1 SNHLY and CDR2 FYNNEI. The CDR3, as DNA: TGTGCCAGCAGCTTCGACTCCGGCAAGTTCTTC. It is translated as CASSFDSGKFF.

This clonotype was observed at least ten times. The chain employs TRBV11-1 and TRBJ1-1, with a weak D call TRBD1 (5 bases). The V and J ends lost 5 bases and 4 bases respectively, with 14 bases between them. This CDR3 comprises 14 residues. Germline loops: CDR1 SGHAT, CDR2 FQDESV (reference sequence). This chain's CDR3 is CASSLQGRSTEAFF. The CDR3, as DNA: TGTGCCAGCAGCCTTCAGGGAAGAAGCACTGAAGCTTTCTTT.

In its sample, this clonotype was seen a few times. This rearrangement joins TRBV28 to TRBJ1-2, with a possible D match to TRBD1 (6 bases). V lost 6 bases and J lost 5, with 10 bases in between. Germline CDR1 MDHEN, CDR2 SYDVKM. The CDR3 sequence is 12 residues long. The CDR3 region is CASRGQGYGYTF. CDR3 sequence (DNA): TGTGCCAGCAGGGGGCAGGGGTATGGCTACACCTTC.

This clonotype was recorded many times. This chain connects TRBV5-5 to TRBJ2-3; TRBD1 might be the D (5 bases). The CDR3 covers 15 residues. Germline V gene lookup returns CDR1 SGHKS and CDR2 YYEKEE (reference sequence). V lost 4 bases to trimming and J lost 2 bases, with 14 bases between them. The CDR3 DNA follows: TGTGCCAGCAGCCCAGGCAGGGCCAACACAGATACGCAGTATTTT. Its translation is CASSPGRANTDTQYF.

This clonotype was observed at least ten times. The chain combines TRBV5-1 with TRBJ1-4, with D perhaps matching TRBD1 (5 bases). The CDR3 sequence is 16 residues long. Germline V gene sequence: CDR1 SGHRS, CDR2 YFSETQ. The V end was cut by 4 bases, the J end by 5 bases, with 18 bases between. As DNA, the CDR3 is TGCGCCAGCAGCCCCTATAGACAGCCAAGCAATGAAAAACTGTTTTTT. It encodes CASSPYRQPSNEKLFF.